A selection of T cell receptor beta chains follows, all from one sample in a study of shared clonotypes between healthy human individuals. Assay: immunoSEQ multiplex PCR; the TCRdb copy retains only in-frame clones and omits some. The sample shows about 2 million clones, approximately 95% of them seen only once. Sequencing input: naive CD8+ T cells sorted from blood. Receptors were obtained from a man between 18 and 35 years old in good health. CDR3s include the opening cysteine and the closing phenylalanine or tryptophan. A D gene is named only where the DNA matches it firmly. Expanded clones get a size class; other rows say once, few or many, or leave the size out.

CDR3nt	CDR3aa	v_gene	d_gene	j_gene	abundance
TGTGCCAGCAGCTTAACCCGGACGGACTATAGCAATCAGCCCCAGCATTTT	CASSLTRTDYSNQPQHF	TRBV7-8	.	TRBJ1-5	.
TGCGCCAGCAGCCCGGGACAGGGGGCGGTGGAGACCCAGTACTTC	CASSPGQGAVETQYF	TRBV5-1	TRBD1	TRBJ2-5	.
TGTGCCAGCAGCCAAAATTCACCCCCCGGCAGCTATCCTGGAAACACCATATATTTT	CASSQNSPPGSYPGNTIYF	TRBV4-2	.	TRBJ1-3	.
TGTGCCAGCAGCAAAACCCCCCGGACAGGGGTCTCTGGGGCCAACGTCCTGACTTTC	CASSKTPRTGVSGANVLTF	TRBV21-1	.	TRBJ2-6	.
TGTGCCAGCAGCTTAACGGGGACAGGGGGCGTTGATACGCAGTATTTT	CASSLTGTGGVDTQYF	TRBV7-3	TRBD1	TRBJ2-3	.
TGTGCCAGCAGTGCCGGGGACGAGCAGTACTTC	CASSAGDEQYF	TRBV6-5	.	TRBJ2-7	.
TGTGCCAGCAGCTTAGGGCAGGTGGGGAATGAGCAGTTCTTC	CASSLGQVGNEQFF	TRBV13	.	TRBJ2-1	.
TGTGCCAGCAGCTTAAGCGGACTAGCGGGGTTATACGAGCAGTACTTC	CASSLSGLAGLYEQYF	TRBV7-9	TRBD2	TRBJ2-7	.
TGTGCCAGTAGTATATCGGGAAGCGGGGGCTACAATGAGCAGTTCTTC	CASSISGSGGYNEQFF	TRBV19	TRBD2	TRBJ2-1	.
TGTGCCAGCAGCGGAACAGGGGGCCCTGAGACCCAGTACTTC	CASSGTGGPETQYF	TRBV13	TRBD1	TRBJ2-5	.
TGTGCCAGTTCCGAGGGGGTCGGCAATGAGCAGTTCTTC	CASSEGVGNEQFF	TRBV19	.	TRBJ2-1	.
TGCGCCAGCAGCCCGTCCGGGGGTTATTCTGAAGCTTTCTTT	CASSPSGGYSEAFF	TRBV4-3	.	TRBJ1-1	.
TGTGCCAGCAGTTCGGAAGCTAACTATGGCTACACCTTC	CASSSEANYGYTF	TRBV7-8	.	TRBJ1-2	.
TGCGCCAGCAGCCCAGGACGGGGGGCCTACGAGCAGTACTTC	CASSPGRGAYEQYF	TRBV4-3	TRBD2	TRBJ2-7	.
TGTGCCATCAGTGATTCAATCTACGAGCAGTACTTC	CAISDSIYEQYF	TRBV10-3	.	TRBJ2-7	.
TGTGCCAGCAGTTTTCTTTTCCCGGGACTAGCGGGGGTCACAGATACGCAGTATTTT	CASSFLFPGLAGVTDTQYF	TRBV28	TRBD2	TRBJ2-3	.
TGTGCCAGCAGTTACCTAGCGGGATGGGAGACCCAGTACTTC	CASSYLAGWETQYF	TRBV6-6	TRBD2	TRBJ2-5	.
TGCGCCAGCAGGCCCTTCTCGGGGCTTTTCACAGATACGCAGTATTTT	CASRPFSGLFTDTQYF	TRBV10-2	.	TRBJ2-3	.
TGCGCCAGCAGCTCCCAGGGTACTGAAGCTTTCTTT	CASSSQGTEAFF	TRBV5-1	.	TRBJ1-1	once
TGTGCCAGCAGTTACCTCGGTAGCGGGACCTACGAGCAGTACTTC	CASSYLGSGTYEQYF	TRBV6-5	TRBD2	TRBJ2-7	.
TGTGCCAGCAGCCGAGCGGGGGGGTTCACAGATACGCAGTATTTT	CASSRAGGFTDTQYF	TRBV27	TRBD2	TRBJ2-3	.
TGTGCCAGCAGCTTAGTGTCACGGATGCAAGAGACCCAGTACTTC	CASSLVSRMQETQYF	TRBV7-9	.	TRBJ2-5	.
TGTGCCAGCAGCTTAGACGAGACCCAGTACTTC	CASSLDETQYF	TRBV7-8	.	TRBJ2-5	.
TGTGCCAGCAGCGACACTACAGGGATGGGAAATTATGGCTACACCTTC	CASSDTTGMGNYGYTF	TRBV9	.	TRBJ1-2	.
TGTGCCAGCAGCTTCCAGGGGGCGCTTTACGAGCAGTACTTC	CASSFQGALYEQYF	TRBV5-4	TRBD1	TRBJ2-7	.
TGCGCCAGCAGCCATGTGGGGGGGCGAGACACTGAAGCTTTCTTT	CASSHVGGRDTEAFF	TRBV4-1	.	TRBJ1-1	once
TGTGCCAGTAGTCCCGGGACTAGCGGGGATAACCAAGAGACCCAGTACTTC	CASSPGTSGDNQETQYF	TRBV19	TRBD2	TRBJ2-5	once
TGTGCCAGCAGGGGGGGAGTAACCGAGCAGTACTTC	CASRGGVTEQYF	TRBV27	.	TRBJ2-7	.
TGTGCCAGTAGTGGAACGGACGGGGAGACCCAGTACTTC	CASSGTDGETQYF	TRBV19	.	TRBJ2-5	.
TGTGCCAGCAGTGCTTCCACAGGGCTGGGAGAGCAGTACTTC	CASSASTGLGEQYF	TRBV28	.	TRBJ2-7	.